One sample yielded the 27 T cell receptor beta chains listed below, sequenced in a study of Graves' ophthalmopathy and Graves' hyperthyroidism. Using RNA transcripts, the TCR beta CDR3 regions were amplified. HTBI primers were used in a first-round RT-PCR, which preceded a second-round multiplex PCR. In TCRdb, the multiplex PCR reads were re-called with MiXCR into one record per CDR3 protein. The sample holds 300,000 to 350,000 distinct CDR3 sequences, about 17% seen once. Sequencing input: peripheral blood. Every receptor here comes from an adult man with Graves' ophthalmopathy.

Ten or more counts support this clonotype. The chain couples TRBV19 to TRBJ1-1; D unclear. CDR1 is LNHDA, CDR2 SQIVND, per germline (reference sequence). The V end was cut by 5 bases, the J end by 5 bases, with 12 bases between. The CDR3 runs to 13 residues. The CDR3 here is CASSGRRVTEAFF. The CDR3 DNA is TGTGCCAGTAGTGGAAGGCGGGTTACTGAAGCTTTCTTT.

This clonotype has a count of ten or more. CDR3: CASRPGGLAAPETQYF. DNA for the CDR3: TGTGCCAGTAGGCCTGGAGGACTAGCGGCGCCAGAGACCCAGTACTTC. This chain links TRBV19 with TRBJ2-5; TRBD2 matches at 10 bases. CDR1 is LNHDA and CDR2 is SQIVND in the germline V gene (reference sequence). CDR3 size: 16 residues. V shed 6 bases and J 4 bases; nucleotides not matched to a gene: 11.

This chain connects TRBV6-2 or TRBV6-3 to TRBJ2-4; D gene unclear. The CDR3 has 14 residues. Trimming shortened V by 6 bases and J by 2 bases, and 11 bases separated the two germline ends. The germline CDR1 and CDR2 sequences are MNHEY and SVGEGT. The CDR3 region has the DNA TGTGCCAGCAGAACGGGCCCTACCAAAAACATTCAGTACTTC. This gives the protein CASRTGPTKNIQYF.

This clonotype was observed at least ten times. The chain links TRBV12-3 or TRBV12-4 to TRBJ1-2; D not resolved. CDR3 length: 11 amino acids. Trimming left V 5 bases short and J 4 bases short, with 5 bases between. DNA of the CDR3: TGTGCCAGCAGTCGCGGCTATGGCTACACCTTC. It encodes CASSRGYGYTF.

The table lists this clonotype with many counts. J is TRBJ1-6 and V is TRBV10-3; no clear D gene. The germline V and J ends were trimmed by 4 bases and 7 bases, with 11 bases remaining between them. The germline gives CDR1 ENHRY, CDR2 SYGVKD. This CDR3 has 14 residues. CDR3 DNA sequence: TGTGCCATCAGTGTACAAGGGCGAAATTCACCCCTCCACTTT. Translation: CAISVQGRNSPLHF.

This clonotype was seen ten or more times. This sequence joins TRBV6-2 or TRBV6-3 and TRBJ2-7; D perhaps matches TRBD1 (6 bases). The CDR3 is made up of 14 amino acids. CDR1 MNHEY and CDR2 SVGEGT come from the germline V gene. Trimming took 7 bases from V and 0 from J, leaving 13 bases between them. The CDR3 is CASIGSDSSYEQYF. Written as DNA, the CDR3 is TGTGCCAGCATCGGATCGGACAGCTCCTACGAGCAGTACTTC.

The chain links TRBV20-1 to TRBJ2-5; no clear D. Per germline, CDR1 DFQATT and CDR2 SNEGSKA (reference sequence). V lost 0 bases and J lost 0, with 14 bases in between. The CDR3 totals 16 residues. CDR3 sequence (DNA): TGCAGTGCTAGAGATCAAGAGGAGCTGTACCAAGAGACCCAGTACTTC. Protein product: CSARDQEELYQETQYF.

This clonotype was seen at least ten times. J is TRBJ1-1 and V is TRBV5-1; D might be TRBD1 (6 bases). Per germline, CDR1 SGHRS and CDR2 YFSETQ. The CDR3 is 14 amino acids. Trimming removed 0 bases from V and 7 bases from J, with 13 bases in between. DNA for the CDR3: TGCGCCAGCAGCTTGGACAGGGAAGGGGGTGAAGCTTTCTTT. Its protein is CASSLDREGGEAFF.

This clonotype was picked up many times. The chain employs TRBV9 and TRBJ2-5; TRBD2 aligns across 8 bases. The V gene end was trimmed by 4 bases and the J gene end by 2 bases; junction bases not matched to a gene: 7. CDR1 and CDR2 (germline): SGDLS, YYNGEE. This CDR3 is 15 amino acids long. The CDR3 is CASSPYIAGQETQYF. CDR3 DNA sequence: TGTGCCAGCAGCCCTTATATAGCGGGACAAGAGACCCAGTACTTC.

In this sample, this clonotype turned up many times. This chain uses TRBV29-1 with TRBJ1-1, with D tentatively TRBD1 (5 bases). The CDR3 has 14 amino acids. Trimming removed 3 bases at V and 3 bases at J, with 14 bases between. From germline, CDR1 is SQVTM and CDR2 ANQGSEA. CDR3 protein: CSVDSGVMDTEAFF. The CDR3 coding sequence is TGCAGCGTTGATTCGGGGGTGATGGACACTGAAGCTTTCTTT.

This clonotype appeared many times. The gene calls are TRBV7-3 and TRBJ1-1; no clear D gene. There are 12 residues in the CDR3. Germline-derived CDR1 and CDR2 are SGHTA and FQGTGA. Trimming removed 0 bases from V and 11 bases from J, with 10 bases in between. The CDR3 DNA follows: TGTGCCAGCAGCTTAACTCCTCTTGTTGCTTTCTTT. Protein product: CASSLTPLVAFF.

This clonotype was seen at least ten times. The chain has TRBV19 and TRBJ2-7, with TRBD2 identical over 16 bases. CDR1 and CDR2 from the germline V gene are LNHDA and SQIVND (reference sequence). The CDR3 totals 15 residues. The junction had 5 bases not matched to a gene; V was cut back by 6 bases and J by 6 bases. As DNA, the CDR3 is TGTGCCAGTAGGGGACTAGCGGGAGGGCTTGGCGAGCAGTACTTC. Its protein is CASRGLAGGLGEQYF.

This rearrangement joins TRBV12-3 or TRBV12-4 to TRBJ1-5; D uncertain. Trimming pared 3 bases from V and 11 bases from J, leaving 8 bases between. This CDR3 region has 11 residues. The CDR3 sequence is CASSFGSAQHF. CDR3 sequence (DNA): TGTGCCAGCAGTTTTGGATCAGCCCAGCATTTT.

In this sample, this clonotype turned up many times. This chain uses TRBV29-1 with TRBJ1-2, with 10 bases identical to TRBD1. V was pared by 6 bases and J by 4 bases, with 17 bases of the junction left unmatched. This CDR3 comprises 17 residues. CDR1 is SQVTM, CDR2 ANQGSEA, per germline. The CDR3 spells CSVGGGTGDANAYGYTF. CDR3 DNA: TGCAGCGTCGGGGGCGGGACAGGGGACGCGAACGCCTATGGCTACACCTTC.

This clonotype was recorded many times. The chain uses TRBV2 and TRBJ2-2, with 12 bases fitting TRBD1. CDR1 SNHLY and CDR2 FYNNEI come from the germline V gene. The CDR3 length is 21 residues. V was pared by 2 bases and J by 0 bases, with 13 bases of the junction left unmatched. In nucleotides, the CDR3 is TGTGCCAGCAGTGAATGGGGGGGGACAGGGGGCTCGTGGGCGAACACCGGGGAGCTGTTTTTT. Protein: CASSEWGGTGGSWANTGELFF.

The table lists this clonotype with many counts. The chain employs TRBV12-3 or TRBV12-4 and TRBJ2-7, with a weak D call TRBD1 (6 bases). CDR3 size: 16 residues. Between the trimmed V and J ends, which lost 3 bases and 0 bases, there was a span of 15 bases. CDR3: CASSFAGVLSSYEQYF. The CDR3 coding sequence is TGTGCCAGCAGTTTCGCAGGGGTCCTGAGCTCCTACGAGCAGTACTTC.

Ten or more counts support this clonotype. The chain couples TRBV4-2 to TRBJ2-7, with D perhaps matching TRBD2 (6 bases). Trimming stripped 3 bases from V and 0 bases from J, with 9 bases between. This CDR3 region has 14 residues. In germline, CDR1 is LGHNA, CDR2 YNFKEQ. CDR3 in DNA: TGTGCCAGCAGCCACACTAGCAGCTCCTACGAGCAGTACTTC. Residues: CASSHTSSSYEQYF.

This rearrangement joins TRBV30 to TRBJ2-5; D unclear. Trimming took off 5 bases at V and 4 bases at J, with 11 bases between the two ends. CDR1 and CDR2 from the germline V gene are GTSNPN and SVGIG (reference sequence). The CDR3 length is 12 residues. The CDR3 DNA reads TGTGCCTGGGCCGTAGGTGGAGAGACCCAGTACTTC. This translates into CAWAVGGETQYF.

This clonotype was counted ten times or more. The rearrangement joins TRBV28 to TRBJ2-6; D not certain. The V gene lost 5 bases and the J gene lost 0 bases, with 14 bases spanning the gap. Germline V gene data show CDR1 as MDHEN and CDR2 as SYDVKM. CDR3 size: 17 residues. CDR3 in DNA: TGTGCCAGCAGTACCCACCGTCTACTCTCTGGGGCCAACGTCCTGACTTTC. Amino acids: CASSTHRLLSGANVLTF.

The table lists this clonotype with many counts. The V and J genes are TRBV10-3 and TRBJ1-5, with D perhaps TRBD1 (6 bases). Germline-derived CDR1 and CDR2 are ENHRY and SYGVKD. The ends were cut back, 6 bases at V and 2 bases at J, with 17 bases in the middle. CDR3 length: 16 residues. CDR3 protein: CAIRHPFGGGNQPQHF. The DNA for the CDR3 is TGTGCCATCAGGCACCCCTTTGGGGGCGGCAATCAGCCCCAGCATTTT.

This clonotype showed up many times. The chain carries TRBV19 and TRBJ1-6; 9 bases line up with TRBD1. The CDR3 loop spans 15 amino acids. Germline lookup yields CDR1 LNHDA and CDR2 SQIVND (reference sequence). After removal of 3 bases from V and 8 bases from J, the junction contained 5 bases not matched to a gene. The CDR3 coding sequence is TGTGCCAGTAGTATGATGAGGACAGGGGATTCACCCCTCCACTTT. Translated: CASSMMRTGDSPLHF.

This clonotype was detected only a few times. The CDR3, as DNA: TGTGCCAGCTCACCCGACCTGCAAGAGACCCAGTACTTC. Protein: CASSPDLQETQYF. This sequence joins TRBV18 and TRBJ2-5; D is ambiguous. V was clipped by 3 bases and J by 2 bases, with 7 bases between them. The CDR3 runs 13 residues. The germline CDR1 and CDR2 sequences are KGHSH and LQKENI.

Ten or more counts support this clonotype. V gene TRBV19 combines with J gene TRBJ1-1; D is ambiguous. V was pared by 7 bases and J by 2 bases, with 11 bases between. Looked up from germline, CDR1 is LNHDA and CDR2 is SQIVND (reference sequence). The length of the CDR3 is 13 residues. CDR3 sequence (DNA): TGTGCCAGTAATGGACGGGATAACACTGAAGCTTTCTTT. It encodes CASNGRDNTEAFF.

This clonotype was picked up many times. The V call is TRBV2, the J call TRBJ1-5; D unresolved. CDR1 SNHLY and CDR2 FYNNEI come from the germline V gene. Trimming took 2 bases from V and 1 from J, leaving 9 bases between them. The CDR3 contains 15 residues. CDR3 in amino acids: CASSEWTASNQPQHF. In DNA, the CDR3 is TGTGCCAGCAGTGAATGGACGGCAAGCAATCAGCCCCAGCATTTT.

This clonotype was detected many times. The gene calls are TRBV19 and TRBJ1-6, with D tentatively TRBD1 (5 bases). There are 16 residues in the CDR3. The V gene lost 4 bases and the J gene lost 10 bases, with 20 bases spanning the gap. Germline values: CDR1 LNHDA, CDR2 SQIVND (reference sequence). The CDR3 here is CASSTAGGGVESPLHF. The DNA for the CDR3 is TGTGCCAGTAGTACCGCCGGGGGGGGGGTGGAATCACCCCTCCACTTT.

This clonotype has a count of ten or more. The gene calls are TRBV2 and TRBJ1-1; the D gene is possibly TRBD1 (5 bases). There are 14 residues in the CDR3. CDR1 and CDR2 (germline): SNHLY, FYNNEI. V lost 6 bases and J lost 1, with 12 bases in between. The CDR3 sequence is CASRAIQGNTEAFF. The DNA for the CDR3 is TGTGCCAGCAGGGCTATCCAGGGGAACACTGAAGCTTTCTTT.

In this sample, this clonotype turned up many times. V and J are TRBV30 and TRBJ2-3; D not resolved. Germline V gene lookup returns CDR1 GTSNPN and CDR2 SVGIG (reference sequence). The length of the CDR3 is 11 residues. V lost 0 bases and J lost 7, with 5 bases in between. DNA of the CDR3: TGTGCCTGGAGTGTGGGAAATACGCAGTATTTT. Amino acids: CAWSVGNTQYF.